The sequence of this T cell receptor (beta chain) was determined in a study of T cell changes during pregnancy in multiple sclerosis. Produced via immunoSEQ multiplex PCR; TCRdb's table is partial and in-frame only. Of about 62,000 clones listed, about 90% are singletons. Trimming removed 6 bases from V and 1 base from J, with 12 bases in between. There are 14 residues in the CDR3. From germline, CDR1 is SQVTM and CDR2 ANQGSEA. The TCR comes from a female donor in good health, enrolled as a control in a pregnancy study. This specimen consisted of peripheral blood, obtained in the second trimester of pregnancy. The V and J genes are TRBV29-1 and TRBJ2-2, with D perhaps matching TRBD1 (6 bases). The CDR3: CSVMPGQNTGELFF. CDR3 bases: TGCAGCGTGATGCCGGGACAGAACACCGGGGAGCTGTTTTTT.